This TCR beta chain was recovered during a study of identical twins. Study-level results: Excess sharing between twins was weaker in beta out-of-frame sequences. There were fewer insertions in abundant cord blood beta clonotypes, but memory repertoires showed no such pattern. The presence of invariant MAIT and iNKT cells could partly confound analyses of zero-insertion sequences.

The donor group consisted entirely of healthy Caucasians. TCRdb re-analysed the 5' RACE reads in MiXCR, keeping a single row per CDR3 protein. Here the sample spans approximately 600,000 distinct CDR3 sequences, about 7.1% being singletons. To note about this clonotype: Antigen unknown.

V was trimmed by 10 bases and J by 9 bases, leaving 6 bases between them. CDR3 length equals 8 residues. Germline values: CDR1 SEHNR, CDR2 FQNEAQ (reference sequence). This sample also belongs to another study, concerning yellow fever vaccine responses in identical twins.

This sequence joins TRBV7-9 and TRBJ2-5; D is ambiguous. The source of this sequence is a woman between 18 and 29 years old in good health. The sample taken for sequencing was PBMCs. The CDR3 region is CATGSQYF. DNA of the CDR3: TGTGCCACCGGGTCCCAGTACTTC.